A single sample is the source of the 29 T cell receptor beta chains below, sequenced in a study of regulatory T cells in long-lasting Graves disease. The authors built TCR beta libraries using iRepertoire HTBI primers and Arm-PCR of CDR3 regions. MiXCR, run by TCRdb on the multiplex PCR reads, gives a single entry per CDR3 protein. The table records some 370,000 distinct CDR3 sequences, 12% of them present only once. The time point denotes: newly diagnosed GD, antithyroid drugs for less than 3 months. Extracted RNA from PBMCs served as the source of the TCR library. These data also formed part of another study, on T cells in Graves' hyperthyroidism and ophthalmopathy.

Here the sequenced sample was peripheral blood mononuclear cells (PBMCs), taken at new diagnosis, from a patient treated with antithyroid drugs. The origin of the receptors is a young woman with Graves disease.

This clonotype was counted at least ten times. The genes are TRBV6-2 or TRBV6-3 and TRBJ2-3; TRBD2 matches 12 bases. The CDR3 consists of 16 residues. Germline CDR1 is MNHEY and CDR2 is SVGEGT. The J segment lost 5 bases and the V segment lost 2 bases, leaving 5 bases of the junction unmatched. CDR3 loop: CASSYLGLAGLDTQYF. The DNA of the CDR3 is TGTGCCAGCAGTTACCTTGGACTAGCGGGATTAGATACGCAGTATTTT.

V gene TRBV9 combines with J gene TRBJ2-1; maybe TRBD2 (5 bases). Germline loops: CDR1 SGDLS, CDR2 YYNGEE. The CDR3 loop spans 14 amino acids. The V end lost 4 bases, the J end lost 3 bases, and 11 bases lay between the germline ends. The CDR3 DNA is TGTGCCAGCAGCCTCTCTGAGGGCTACAATGAGCAGTTCTTC. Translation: CASSLSEGYNEQFF.

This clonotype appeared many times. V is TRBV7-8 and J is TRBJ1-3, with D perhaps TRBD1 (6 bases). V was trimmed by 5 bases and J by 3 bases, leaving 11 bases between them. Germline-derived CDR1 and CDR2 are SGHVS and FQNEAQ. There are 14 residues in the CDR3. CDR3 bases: TGTGCCAGCAGCCCGACAGGAGGTGGAAACACCATATATTTT. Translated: CASSPTGGGNTIYF.

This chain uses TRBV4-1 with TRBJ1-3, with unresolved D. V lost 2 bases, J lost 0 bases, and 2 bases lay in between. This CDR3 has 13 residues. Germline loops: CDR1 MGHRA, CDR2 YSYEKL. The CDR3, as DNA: TGCGCCAGCAGCCAACCCTCTGGAAACACCATATATTTT. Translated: CASSQPSGNTIYF.

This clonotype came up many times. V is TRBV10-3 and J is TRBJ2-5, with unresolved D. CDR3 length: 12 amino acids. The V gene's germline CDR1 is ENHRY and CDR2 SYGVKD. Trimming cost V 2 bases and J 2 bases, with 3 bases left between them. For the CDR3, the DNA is TGTGCCATCAGTGAGCCTCAAGAGACCCAGTACTTC. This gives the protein CAISEPQETQYF.

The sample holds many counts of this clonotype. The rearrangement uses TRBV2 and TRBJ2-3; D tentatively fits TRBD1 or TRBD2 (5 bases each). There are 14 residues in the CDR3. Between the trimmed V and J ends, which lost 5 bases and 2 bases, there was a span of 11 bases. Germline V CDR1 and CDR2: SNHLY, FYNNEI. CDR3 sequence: CASSRGVLTDTQYF. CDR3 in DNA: TGTGCCAGCAGTAGAGGGGTCCTCACAGATACGCAGTATTTT.

Here the CDR3 DNA reads TGTGCCAGCAGCCAAACCATGGGGTATAATTCACCCCTCCACTTT. Translated, it gives CASSQTMGYNSPLHF. The chain couples TRBV14 to TRBJ1-6; D not certain. The V end was cut by 2 bases, the J end by 4 bases, with 9 bases between. The germline gives CDR1 SGHDN, CDR2 FVKESK. The CDR3 loop spans 15 amino acids.

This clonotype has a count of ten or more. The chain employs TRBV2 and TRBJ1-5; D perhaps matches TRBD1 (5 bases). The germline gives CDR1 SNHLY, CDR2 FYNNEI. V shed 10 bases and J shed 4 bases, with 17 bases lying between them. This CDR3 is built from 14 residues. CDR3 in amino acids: CATGWGTGNQPQHF. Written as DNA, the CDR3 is TGTGCCACAGGGTGGGGGACCGGTAATCAGCCCCAGCATTTT.

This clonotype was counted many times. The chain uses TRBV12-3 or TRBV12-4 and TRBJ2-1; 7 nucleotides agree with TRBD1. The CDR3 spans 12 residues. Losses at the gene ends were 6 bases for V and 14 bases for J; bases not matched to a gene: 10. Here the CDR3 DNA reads TGTGCCAGCAGCAGGACAGGTAAATTAGAGTTCTTC. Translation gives CASSRTGKLEFF.

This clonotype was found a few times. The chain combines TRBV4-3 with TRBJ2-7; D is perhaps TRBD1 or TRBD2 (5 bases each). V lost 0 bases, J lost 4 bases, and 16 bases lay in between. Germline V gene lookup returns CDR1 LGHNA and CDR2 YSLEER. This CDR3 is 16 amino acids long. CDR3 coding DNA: TGCGCCAGCAGCCAAGAGCGACCCGGGGCCCTTTACGAGCAGTACTTC. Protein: CASSQERPGALYEQYF.

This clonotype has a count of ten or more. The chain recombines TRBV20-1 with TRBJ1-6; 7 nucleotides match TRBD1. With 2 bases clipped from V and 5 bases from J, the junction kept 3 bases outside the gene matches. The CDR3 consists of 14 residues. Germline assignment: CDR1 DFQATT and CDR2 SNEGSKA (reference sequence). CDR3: CSARPGQNNSPLHF. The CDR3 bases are TGCAGTGCTAGACCGGGACAGAATAATTCACCCCTCCACTTT.

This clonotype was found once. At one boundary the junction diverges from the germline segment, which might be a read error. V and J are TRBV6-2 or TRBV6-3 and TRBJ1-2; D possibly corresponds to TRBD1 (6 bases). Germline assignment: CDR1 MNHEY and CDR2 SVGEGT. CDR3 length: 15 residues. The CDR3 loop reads CASSYVQGKSYSYTF. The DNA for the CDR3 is TGTGCCAGCAGTTACGTACAGGGCAAAAGCTATAGCTACACCTTC.

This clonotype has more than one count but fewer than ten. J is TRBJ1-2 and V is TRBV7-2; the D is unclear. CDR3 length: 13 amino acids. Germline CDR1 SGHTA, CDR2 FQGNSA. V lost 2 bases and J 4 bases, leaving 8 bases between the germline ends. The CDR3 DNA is TGTGCCAGCAGCTTATCTGAGCCCTATGGCTACACCTTC. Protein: CASSLSEPYGYTF.

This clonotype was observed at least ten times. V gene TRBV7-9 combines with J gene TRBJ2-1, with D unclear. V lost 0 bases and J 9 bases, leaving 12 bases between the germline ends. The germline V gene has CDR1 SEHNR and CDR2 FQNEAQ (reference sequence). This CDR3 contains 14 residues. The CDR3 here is CASSLAFGLFEQFF. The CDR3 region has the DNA TGTGCCAGCAGCTTAGCGTTCGGTTTATTTGAGCAGTTCTTC.

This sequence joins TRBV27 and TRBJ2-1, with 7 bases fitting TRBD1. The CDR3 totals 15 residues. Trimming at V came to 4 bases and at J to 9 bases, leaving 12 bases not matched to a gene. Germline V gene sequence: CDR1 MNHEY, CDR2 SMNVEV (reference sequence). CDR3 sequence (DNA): TGTGCCAGCAGTTCAAGACAGGGAGTTGCGACTGAGCAGTTCTTC. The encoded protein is CASSSRQGVATEQFF.

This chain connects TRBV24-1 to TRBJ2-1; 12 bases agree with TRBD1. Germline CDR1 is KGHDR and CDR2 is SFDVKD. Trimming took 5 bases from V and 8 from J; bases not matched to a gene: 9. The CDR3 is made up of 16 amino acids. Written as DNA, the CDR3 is TGTGCCACCAGTGTTAGGGGACAGGGGGCGCCCCATGAGCAGTTCTTC. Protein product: CATSVRGQGAPHEQFF.

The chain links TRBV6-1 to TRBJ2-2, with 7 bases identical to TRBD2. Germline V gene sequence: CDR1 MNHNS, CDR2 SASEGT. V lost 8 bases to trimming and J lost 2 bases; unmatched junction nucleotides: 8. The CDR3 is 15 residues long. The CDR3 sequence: CASEYGGGNTGELFF. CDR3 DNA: TGTGCCAGCGAATACGGCGGGGGAAACACCGGGGAGCTGTTTTTT.

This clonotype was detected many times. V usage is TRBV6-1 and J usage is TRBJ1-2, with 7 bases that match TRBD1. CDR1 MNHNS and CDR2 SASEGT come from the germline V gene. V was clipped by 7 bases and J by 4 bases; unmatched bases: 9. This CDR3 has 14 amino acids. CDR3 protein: CASTKGAEAYGYTF. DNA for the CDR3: TGTGCCAGCACTAAGGGGGCGGAAGCCTATGGCTACACCTTC.

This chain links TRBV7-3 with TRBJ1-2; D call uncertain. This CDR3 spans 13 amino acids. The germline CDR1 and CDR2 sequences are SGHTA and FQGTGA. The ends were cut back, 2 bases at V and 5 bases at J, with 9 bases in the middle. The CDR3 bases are TGTGCCAGCAGCTTATCAATGGTATATGGCTACACCTTC. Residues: CASSLSMVYGYTF.

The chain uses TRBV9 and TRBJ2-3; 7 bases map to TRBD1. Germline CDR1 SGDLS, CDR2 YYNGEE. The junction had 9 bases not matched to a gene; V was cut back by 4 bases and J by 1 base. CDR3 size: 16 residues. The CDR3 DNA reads TGTGCCAGCAGCATTGAACAGGGGCGGGGCACAGATACGCAGTATTTT. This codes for CASSIEQGRGTDTQYF.

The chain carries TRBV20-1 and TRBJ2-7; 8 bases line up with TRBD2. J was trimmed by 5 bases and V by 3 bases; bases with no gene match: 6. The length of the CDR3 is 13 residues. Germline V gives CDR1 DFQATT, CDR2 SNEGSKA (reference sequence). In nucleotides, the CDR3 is TGCAGTGCTAGTGAGGGGACTAGGGACGAGCAGTACTTC. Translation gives CSASEGTRDEQYF.

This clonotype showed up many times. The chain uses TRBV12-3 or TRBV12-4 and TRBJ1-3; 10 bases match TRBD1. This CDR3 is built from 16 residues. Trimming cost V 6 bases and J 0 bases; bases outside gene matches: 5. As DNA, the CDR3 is TGTGCCAGCAGCTTTCGGACAGGGGGCTCTGGAAACACCATATATTTT. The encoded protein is CASSFRTGGSGNTIYF.

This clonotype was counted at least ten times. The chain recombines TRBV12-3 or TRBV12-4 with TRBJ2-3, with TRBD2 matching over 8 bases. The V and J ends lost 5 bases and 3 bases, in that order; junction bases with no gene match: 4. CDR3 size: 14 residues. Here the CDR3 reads CASSKRERTDTQYF. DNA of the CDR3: TGTGCCAGCAGTAAGCGGGAGAGGACAGATACGCAGTATTTT.

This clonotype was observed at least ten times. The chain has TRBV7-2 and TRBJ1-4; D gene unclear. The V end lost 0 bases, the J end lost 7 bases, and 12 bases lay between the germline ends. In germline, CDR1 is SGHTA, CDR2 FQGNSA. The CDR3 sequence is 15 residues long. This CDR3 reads CASSLAPSSGEKLFF. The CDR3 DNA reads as TGTGCCAGCAGCTTAGCCCCATCGTCGGGTGAAAAACTGTTTTTT. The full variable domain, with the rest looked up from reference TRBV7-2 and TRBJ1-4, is GAGVSQSPSNKVTEKGKDVELRCDPISGHTALYWYRQSLGQGLEFLIYFQGNSAPDKSGLPSDRFSAERTGGSVSTLTIQRTQQEDSAVYLCASSLAPSSGEKLFFGSGTQLSVL.

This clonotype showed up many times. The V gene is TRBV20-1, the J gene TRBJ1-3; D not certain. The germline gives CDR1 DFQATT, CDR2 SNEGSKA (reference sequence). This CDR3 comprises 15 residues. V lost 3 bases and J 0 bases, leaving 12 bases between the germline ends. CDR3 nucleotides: TGCAGTGCTAGTTCCGCAGGCCGCTCTGGAAACACCATATATTTT. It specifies CSASSAGRSGNTIYF.

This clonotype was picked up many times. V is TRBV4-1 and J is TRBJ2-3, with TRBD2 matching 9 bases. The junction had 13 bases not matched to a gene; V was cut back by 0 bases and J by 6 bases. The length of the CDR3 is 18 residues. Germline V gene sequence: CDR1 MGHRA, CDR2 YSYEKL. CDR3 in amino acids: CASSQDVSTSGWLDTQYF. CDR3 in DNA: TGCGCCAGCAGCCAAGATGTCAGTACTAGCGGGTGGTTGGATACGCAGTATTTT.

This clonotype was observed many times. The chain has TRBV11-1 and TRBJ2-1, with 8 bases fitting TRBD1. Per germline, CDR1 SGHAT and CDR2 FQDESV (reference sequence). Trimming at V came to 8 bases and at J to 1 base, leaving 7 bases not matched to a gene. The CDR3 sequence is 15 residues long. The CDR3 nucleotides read TGTGCCAGCGGATTACAGGGGGTTTCCTACAATGAGCAGTTCTTC. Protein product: CASGLQGVSYNEQFF.

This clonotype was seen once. CDR3 nucleotides: TGCGCCAGCAGCCCTTCGAGGTCATTCTCTGGAAACACCATATATTTT. It specifies CASSPSRSFSGNTIYF. The chain joins TRBV4-3 to TRBJ1-3; D remains ambiguous. V gave up 4 bases and J gave up 0 bases, with 13 bases separating them. The length of the CDR3 is 16 residues. Germline loops: CDR1 LGHNA, CDR2 YSLEER.

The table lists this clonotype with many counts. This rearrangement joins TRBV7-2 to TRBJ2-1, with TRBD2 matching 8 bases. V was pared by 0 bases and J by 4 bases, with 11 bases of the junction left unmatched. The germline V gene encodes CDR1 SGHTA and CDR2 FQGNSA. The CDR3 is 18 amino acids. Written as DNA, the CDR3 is TGTGCCAGCAGCTTAGCGCGAAGCGGGGGAACCCATTACAATGAGCAGTTCTTC. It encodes CASSLARSGGTHYNEQFF.